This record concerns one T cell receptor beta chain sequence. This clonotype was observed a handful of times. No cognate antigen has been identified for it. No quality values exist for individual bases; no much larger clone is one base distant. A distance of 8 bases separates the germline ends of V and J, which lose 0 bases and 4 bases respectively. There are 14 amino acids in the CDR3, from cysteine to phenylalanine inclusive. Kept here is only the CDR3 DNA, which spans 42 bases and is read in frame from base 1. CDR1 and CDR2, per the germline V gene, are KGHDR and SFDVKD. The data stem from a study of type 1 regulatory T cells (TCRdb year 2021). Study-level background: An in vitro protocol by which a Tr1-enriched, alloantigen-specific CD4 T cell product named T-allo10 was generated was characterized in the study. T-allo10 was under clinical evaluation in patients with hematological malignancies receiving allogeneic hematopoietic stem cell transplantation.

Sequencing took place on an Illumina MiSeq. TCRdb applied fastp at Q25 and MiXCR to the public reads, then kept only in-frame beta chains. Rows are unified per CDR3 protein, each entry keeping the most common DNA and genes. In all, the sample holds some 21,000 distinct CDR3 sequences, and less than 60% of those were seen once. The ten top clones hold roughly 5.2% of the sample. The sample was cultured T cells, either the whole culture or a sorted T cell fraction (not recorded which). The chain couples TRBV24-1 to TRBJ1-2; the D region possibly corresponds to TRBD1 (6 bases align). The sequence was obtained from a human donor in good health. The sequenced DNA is TGTGCCACCAGTGATTTGAGACAGGTCTATGGCTACACCTTC. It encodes CATSDLRQVYGYTF.